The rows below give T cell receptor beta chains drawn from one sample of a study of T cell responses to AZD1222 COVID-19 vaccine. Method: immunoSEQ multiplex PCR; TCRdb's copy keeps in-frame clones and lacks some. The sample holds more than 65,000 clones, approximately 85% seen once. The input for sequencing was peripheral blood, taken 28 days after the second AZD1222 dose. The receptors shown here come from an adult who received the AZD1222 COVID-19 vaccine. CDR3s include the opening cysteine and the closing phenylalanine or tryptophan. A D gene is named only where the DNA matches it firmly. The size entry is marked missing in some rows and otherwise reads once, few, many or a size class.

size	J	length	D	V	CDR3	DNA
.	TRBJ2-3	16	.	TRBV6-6	CASSFRPNPRTDTQYF	TGTGCCAGCAGTTTTCGGCCTAATCCACGCACAGATACGCAGTATTTT
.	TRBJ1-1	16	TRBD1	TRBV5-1	CASSPGTGVGNTEAFF	TGCGCCAGCAGCCCCGGGACAGGGGTGGGCAACACTGAAGCTTTCTTT
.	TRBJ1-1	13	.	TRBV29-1	CSVWVSGMYVAFF	TGCAGCGTATGGGTTTCAGGGATGTATGTAGCTTTCTTT
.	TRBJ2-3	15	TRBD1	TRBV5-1	CASRASLGGADTQYF	TGCGCCAGCAGGGCCTCTTTAGGGGGCGCAGATACGCAGTATTTT
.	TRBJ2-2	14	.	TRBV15	CATSRALATGELFF	TGTGCCACCAGCAGAGCACTAGCCACCGGGGAGCTGTTTTTT
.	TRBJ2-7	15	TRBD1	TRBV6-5	CASSSGQGVTYEQYF	TGTGCCAGCAGCTCGGGACAGGGAGTAACCTACGAGCAGTACTTC
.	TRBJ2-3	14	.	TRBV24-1	CATSDWGFSDTQYF	TGTGCCACCAGTGATTGGGGTTTTTCGGATACGCAGTATTTT
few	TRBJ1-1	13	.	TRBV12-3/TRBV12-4	CATNRAQNTEAFF	TGTGCCACCAACAGGGCTCAGAACACTGAAGCTTTCTTT
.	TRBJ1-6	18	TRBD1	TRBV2	CASSTGTGDSSYNSPLHF	TGTGCCAGCAGTACCGGGACAGGGGACAGCTCCTATAATTCACCCCTCCACTTT
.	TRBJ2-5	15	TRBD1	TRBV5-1	CASSGGTGRQETQYF	TGCGCCAGCAGCGGGGGGACAGGGAGGCAAGAGACCCAGTACTTC
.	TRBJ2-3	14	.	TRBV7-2	CASRSDGNTDTQYF	TGTGCCAGCAGATCCGACGGTAACACAGATACGCAGTATTTT
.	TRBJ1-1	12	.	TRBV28	CASTLPGLEAFF	TGTGCCAGCACTTTGCCGGGACTTGAAGCTTTCTTT
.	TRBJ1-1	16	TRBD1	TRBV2	CASSDGDRGLNTEAFF	TGTGCCAGCAGTGACGGGGACAGGGGGCTGAACACTGAAGCTTTCTTT
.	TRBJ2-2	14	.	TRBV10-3	CAIGRQENTGELFF	TGTGCCATCGGTCGGCAGGAGAACACCGGGGAGCTGTTTTTT